This is a list of T cell receptor beta chains from one sample in a study of blood T cell repertoires in COVID-19. Sequenced by immunoSEQ multiplex PCR; TCRdb stores in-frame clones only, minus some. Of some 110,000 clones listed, 86% are singletons. Sequencing was carried out using peripheral blood. The origin of the receptors is a man between 65 and 80 years old who had recovered from COVID-19. Each CDR3 is given without its conserved first and last residue. The order of the fields is J gene, V gene, CDR3 protein.

J: TRBJ2-7
V: TRBV30
CDR3: AWSKAWGRAREQY

J: TRBJ1-3
V: TRBV29-1
CDR3: SVMDWSSGNTIY

J: TRBJ1-1
V: TRBV5-6
CDR3: ASIPNGNTEAF

J: TRBJ2-5
V: TRBV20-1
CDR3: SARPGETQY

J: TRBJ2-1
V: TRBV28
CDR3: ASSRGLVGNEQF

J: TRBJ2-1
V: TRBV28
CDR3: ASSSRWNEQF

J: TRBJ2-1
V: TRBV11-3
CDR3: ASSPRSVWNEQF

J: TRBJ2-2
V: TRBV24-1
CDR3: ATSDPAGTVTGELF

J: TRBJ2-1
V: TRBV6-5
CDR3: ASSRRESYNEQF

J: TRBJ2-7
V: TRBV3-1/TRBV3-2
CDR3: ASSQALLVPYEQY

J: TRBJ2-1
V: TRBV5-1
CDR3: ASSLVQAEQF

J: TRBJ2-7
V: TRBV19
CDR3: ASSIGGAGYEQY

J: TRBJ2-3
V: TRBV10-2
CDR3: ASSWGGLTDTQY

J: TRBJ1-1
V: TRBV15
CDR3: ATSRDLRWGPNTEAF

J: TRBJ1-2
V: TRBV6-5
CDR3: AIKTPYGYT

J: TRBJ1-1
V: TRBV5-1
CDR3: ASSLEPRGYTEAF

J: TRBJ1-5
V: TRBV6-1
CDR3: ASSDDTGTRDQPQH

J: TRBJ2-7
V: TRBV28
CDR3: ASGEGLAGGSRYEQY

J: TRBJ1-3
V: TRBV5-5
CDR3: ASSFGRLYSGNTIY

J: TRBJ1-4
V: TRBV5-1
CDR3: ASSTGTVGNEKLF

J: TRBJ2-2
V: TRBV28
CDR3: ASSWLAGTGELF

J: TRBJ2-5
V: TRBV6-5
CDR3: ASSYFGGQETQY

J: TRBJ2-7
V: TRBV6-5
CDR3: ASSYSLTGVSYEQY

J: TRBJ2-2
V: TRBV7-2
CDR3: ASSFRVGTGELF

J: TRBJ1-3
V: TRBV5-1
CDR3: ASSPTGPGNTIY

J: TRBJ2-5
V: TRBV5-1
CDR3: ASSFPGGPEETQY

J: TRBJ1-4
V: TRBV21-1
CDR3: ARPHEAGGDEKLF

J: TRBJ1-1
V: TRBV28
CDR3: ASSLTGGFGTEAF

J: TRBJ2-3
V: TRBV9
CDR3: ASSVASYLYTDTQY

J: TRBJ2-5
V: TRBV5-4
CDR3: ASSLGLQETQY

J: TRBJ2-2
V: TRBV7-3
CDR3: ASSPGIGPGELF

J: TRBJ2-7
V: TRBV7-2
CDR3: ASSLGGLAGRSEQY

J: TRBJ1-1
V: TRBV5-1
CDR3: ASSRQGGNTEAF

J: TRBJ2-3
V: TRBV18
CDR3: ASSPPGLAGGDTQY

J: TRBJ1-4
V: TRBV5-1
CDR3: ASSVQGAANEKLF

J: TRBJ2-1
V: TRBV5-8
CDR3: ASSRGTSGYNEQF

J: TRBJ2-3
V: TRBV3-1/TRBV3-2
CDR3: ASSPHWGEGTDTQY

J: TRBJ2-5
V: TRBV27
CDR3: ASSLSAPGETQY

J: TRBJ2-1
V: TRBV28
CDR3: ASSPPAGHDEQF

J: TRBJ2-1
V: TRBV6-2/TRBV6-3
CDR3: ASSSNEQF

J: TRBJ2-7
V: TRBV4-3
CDR3: ASSQDRVSYEQY

J: TRBJ2-7
V: TRBV7-9
CDR3: ASSLGPEQY

J: TRBJ1-4
V: TRBV4-2
CDR3: ASSPGQGRDEKLF

J: TRBJ2-7
V: TRBV24-1
CDR3: ATSDFQGFSYEQY

J: TRBJ1-1
V: TRBV7-2
CDR3: ASSPQGGDTEAF